The rows below give T cell receptor beta chains drawn from one sample of a study of blood T cell repertoires in COVID-19. Sequencing used immunoSEQ multiplex PCR; TCRdb keeps in-frame clones, though not all of them. The data show about 330,000 clones, less than 90% seen once. The sequenced sample consisted of PBMCs or T cells enriched from blood (not recorded which). The origin of the receptors is a woman aged 25 to 39 who had recovered from COVID-19. The CDR3 runs from the conserved cysteine through the conserved F or W. A D gene is named only where the DNA matches it firmly. The size field is filled for only some rows; it gives once, few, many or a size class.

>14|-|TRBJ2-2|TRBV28|-
CASKLDANTGELFF
TGTGCCAGCAAGCTAGATGCGAACACCGGGGAGCTGTTTTTT
>15|-|TRBJ2-7|TRBV5-6|-
CASSLAMGSAYEQYF
TGTGCCAGCAGCTTGGCCATGGGCTCGGCCTACGAGCAGTACTTC
>14|-|TRBJ1-6|TRBV18|few
CASSREGGSSPLHF
TGTGCCAGCTCACGGGAAGGGGGATCCTCACCCCTCCACTTT
>16|-|TRBJ2-5|TRBV19|few
CASSNPAGVGQETQYF
TGTGCCAGTAGTAACCCGGCAGGCGTTGGACAAGAGACCCAGTACTTC
>15|-|TRBJ1-4|TRBV11-2|-
CASSLDLGVYEKLFF
TGTGCCAGCAGCTTAGATTTGGGCGTCTATGAAAAACTGTTTTTT
>11|TRBD1|TRBJ1-5|TRBV2|-
CASSEDRVRYF
TGTGCCAGCAGTGAGGACAGGGTGAGGTATTTT
>13|TRBD1|TRBJ2-7|TRBV18|-
CASSPQGQREQYF
TGTGCCAGCTCACCACAGGGACAGAGGGAGCAGTACTTC
>16|-|TRBJ1-1|TRBV11-2|-
CASSGRTFKLNTEAFF
TGTGCCAGCAGCGGGCGGACATTTAAGTTGAACACTGAAGCTTTCTTT
>12|TRBD2|TRBJ2-7|TRBV15|-
CATGREGYEQYF
TGTGCCACCGGCAGGGAGGGGTACGAGCAGTACTTC
>15|TRBD1|TRBJ2-3|TRBV5-1|-
CASSFSGQGPDTQYF
TGCGCCAGCAGCTTCTCGGGACAGGGTCCAGATACGCAGTATTTT
>15|-|TRBJ2-7|TRBV3-1/TRBV3-2|-
CASSQSTLQTYEQYF
TGTGCCAGCAGCCAATCCACTCTACAGACCTACGAGCAGTACTTC
>16|-|TRBJ1-2|TRBV28|-
CASSSPGGGRSYGYTF
TGTGCCAGCAGTTCCCCGGGCGGGGGTCGGTCCTATGGCTACACCTTC
>9|-|TRBJ1-4|TRBV30|-
CAWVRELFF
TGTGCCTGGGTCCGGGAACTGTTTTTT
>15|-|TRBJ1-3|TRBV2|-
CASNLGAVSGNTIYF
TGTGCCAGCAATCTGGGCGCAGTGTCTGGAAACACCATATATTTT
>13|-|TRBJ2-7|TRBV5-6|-
CASSLGASYEQYF
TGTGCCAGCAGCTTGGGGGCATCCTACGAGCAGTACTTC
>13|-|TRBJ1-1|TRBV14|-
CASSMGQNTEAFF
TGTGCCAGCAGCATGGGACAGAACACTGAAGCTTTCTTT
>15|-|TRBJ1-5|TRBV19|once
CASSIGQQPNQPQHF
TGTGCCAGTAGTATAGGCCAACAGCCGAATCAGCCCCAGCATTTT
>14|-|TRBJ1-6|TRBV11-2|once
CASSLDYIGSPLHF
TGTGCCAGCAGCTTAGATTATATCGGTTCACCCCTCCACTTT
>18|TRBD2|TRBJ2-3|TRBV5-5|-
CASSLYLAGGPSTDTQYF
TGTGCCAGCAGCTTGTACCTAGCGGGGGGGCCGAGCACAGATACGCAGTATTTT
>19|TRBD1|TRBJ2-2|TRBV6-2/TRBV6-3|-
CASRPLPPGTGLNTGELFF
TGTGCCAGCAGACCTCTTCCCCCCGGGACAGGGCTTAACACCGGGGAGCTGTTTTTT
>13|-|TRBJ2-7|TRBV12-3/TRBV12-4|-
CASSWMTGGEQYF
TGTGCCAGCAGTTGGATGACAGGCGGCGAGCAGTACTTC
>14|-|TRBJ1-2|TRBV14|-
CASSQGQINYGYTF
TGTGCCAGCAGCCAAGGCCAGATTAACTATGGCTACACCTTC
>17|TRBD2|TRBJ2-5|TRBV7-8|-
CASSLPPSGGYQETQYF
TGTGCCAGCAGCTTGCCCCCCAGCGGGGGGTACCAAGAGACCCAGTACTTC
>14|-|TRBJ1-5|TRBV6-5|-
CASSYFRSNQPQHF
TGTGCCAGCAGTTATTTTCGTAGCAATCAGCCCCAGCATTTT
>15|-|TRBJ1-5|TRBV12-5|-
CASGLTSQGNQPQHF
TGTGCTAGTGGTTTGACGTCACAGGGAAATCAGCCCCAGCATTTT
>15|TRBD2|TRBJ2-3|TRBV5-1|-
CASRGLAGAMDTQYF
TGCGCCAGCAGGGGACTAGCGGGGGCCATGGATACGCAGTATTTT
>14|TRBD1|TRBJ2-7|TRBV9|-
CASSPQHRGYEQYF
TGTGCCAGCAGCCCCCAACACAGGGGCTACGAGCAGTACTTC
>18|-|TRBJ2-3|TRBV12-2|-
CASRLVGVKGQLTDTQYF
TGTGCAAGTCGCTTAGTTGGGGTGAAGGGACAACTCACAGATACGCAGTATTTT
>13|TRBD1|TRBJ1-6|TRBV6-4|-
CASSETGQAPLHF
TGTGCCAGCAGTGAAACTGGACAGGCGCCCCTCCACTTT
>18|TRBD2|TRBJ2-1|TRBV5-4|-
CASSLGGLAGLTPREQFF
TGTGCCAGCAGCTTGGGTGGACTAGCGGGGCTCACTCCAAGGGAGCAGTTCTTC
>12|-|TRBJ1-4|TRBV12-3/TRBV12-4|few
CASSLGGEKLFF
TGTGCCAGCAGTTTGGGGGGGGAAAAACTGTTTTTT
>15|TRBD2|TRBJ2-1|TRBV10-3|-
CAIRDSGGTYNEQFF
TGTGCCATCAGGGATAGCGGGGGGACCTACAATGAGCAGTTCTTC
>15|-|TRBJ2-7|TRBV5-4|-
CASSLFDRTERTQYF
TGTGCCAGCAGCTTGTTCGATCGGACAGAGAGAACGCAGTACTTC
>13|-|TRBJ1-1|TRBV6-4|-
CASSGTVNTEAFF
TGTGCCAGCAGTGGTACAGTGAACACTGAAGCTTTCTTT
>15|-|TRBJ1-4|TRBV19|-
CASSIRTAAEKKLFF
TGTGCCAGTAGTATTCGGACAGCGGCGGAAAAAAAACTGTTTTTT
>19|TRBD2|TRBJ2-5|TRBV24-1|-
CATSDPTSGGVVGEETQYF
TGTGCCACCAGTGACCCTACTAGCGGGGGGGTTGTAGGGGAAGAGACCCAGTACTTC
>13|-|TRBJ2-7|TRBV7-8|-
CASSLPEGYEQYF
TGTGCCAGCAGCTTGCCGGAGGGTTACGAGCAGTACTTC
>17|TRBD2|TRBJ2-3|TRBV3-1/TRBV3-2|few
CASSQPTAGGITDTQYF
TGTGCCAGCAGCCAACCTACGGCGGGGGGAATCACAGATACGCAGTATTTT
>15|-|TRBJ2-5|TRBV7-2|-
CASSLVPSSKETQYF
TGTGCCAGCAGCTTAGTCCCGTCTAGCAAGGAGACCCAGTACTTC
>16|TRBD1|TRBJ2-1|TRBV19|-
CASRDPGTGGGGEQFF
TGTGCCAGCCGGGATCCCGGGACAGGGGGAGGTGGTGAGCAGTTCTTC
>17|-|TRBJ1-1|TRBV27|many
CASSPLSTEARYTEAFF
TGTGCCAGCAGTCCGCTCTCGACTGAGGCGAGGTACACTGAAGCTTTCTTT
>16|TRBD2|TRBJ2-1|TRBV7-6|few
CASSLVPRGGQDEQFF
TGTGCCAGCAGTCTAGTGCCGCGGGGGGGCCAGGATGAGCAGTTCTTC
>15|TRBD1|TRBJ1-5|TRBV28|-
CASSLTGGGNQPQHF
TGTGCCAGCAGCCTCACAGGGGGTGGCAATCAGCCCCAGCATTTT
>13|-|TRBJ2-1|TRBV12-3/TRBV12-4|-
CASRKTAYNEQFF
TGTGCCAGCAGGAAGACAGCCTACAATGAGCAGTTCTTC
>14|TRBD2|TRBJ2-1|TRBV5-1|-
CASTGGDSYNEQFF
TGCGCCAGCACCGGGGGGGACTCCTACAATGAGCAGTTCTTC
>15|TRBD2|TRBJ2-7|TRBV19|-
CASSKAGGTSYEQYF
TGTGCCAGTAGTAAAGCGGGGGGTACGTCCTACGAGCAGTACTTC
>19|-|TRBJ2-3|TRBV7-9|-
CASSPGLLIGGVGTDTQYF
TGTGCCAGCAGCCCGGGACTACTTATAGGGGGGGTCGGCACAGATACGCAGTATTTT
>14|TRBD2|TRBJ2-3|TRBV3-1/TRBV3-2|-
CASSQGLSGDTQYF
TGTGCCAGCAGCCAAGGCCTTAGCGGGGATACGCAGTATTTT
>14|-|TRBJ1-2|TRBV3-1/TRBV3-2|-
CASSQDRGMGGYTF
TGTGCCAGCAGCCAAGATCGGGGGATGGGAGGCTACACCTTC
>10|-|TRBJ1-1|TRBV28|once
CASTSGEAFF
TGTGCCAGCACTTCCGGTGAAGCTTTCTTT